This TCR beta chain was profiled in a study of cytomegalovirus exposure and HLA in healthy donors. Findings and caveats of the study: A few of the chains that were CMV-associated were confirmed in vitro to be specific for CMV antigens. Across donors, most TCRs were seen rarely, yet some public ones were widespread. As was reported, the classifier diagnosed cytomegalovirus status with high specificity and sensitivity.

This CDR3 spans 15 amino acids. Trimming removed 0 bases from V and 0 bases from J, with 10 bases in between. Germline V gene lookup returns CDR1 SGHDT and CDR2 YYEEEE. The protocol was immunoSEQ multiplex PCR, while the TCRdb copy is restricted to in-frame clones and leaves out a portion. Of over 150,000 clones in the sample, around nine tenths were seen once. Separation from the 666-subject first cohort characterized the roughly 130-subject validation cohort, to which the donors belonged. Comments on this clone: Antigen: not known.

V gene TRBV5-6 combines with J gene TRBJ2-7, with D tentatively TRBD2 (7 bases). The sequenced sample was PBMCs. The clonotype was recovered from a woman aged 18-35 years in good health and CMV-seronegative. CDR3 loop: CASSLDGGPSYEQYF. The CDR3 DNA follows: TGTGCCAGCAGCTTGGACGGGGGGCCCTCCTACGAGCAGTACTTC.